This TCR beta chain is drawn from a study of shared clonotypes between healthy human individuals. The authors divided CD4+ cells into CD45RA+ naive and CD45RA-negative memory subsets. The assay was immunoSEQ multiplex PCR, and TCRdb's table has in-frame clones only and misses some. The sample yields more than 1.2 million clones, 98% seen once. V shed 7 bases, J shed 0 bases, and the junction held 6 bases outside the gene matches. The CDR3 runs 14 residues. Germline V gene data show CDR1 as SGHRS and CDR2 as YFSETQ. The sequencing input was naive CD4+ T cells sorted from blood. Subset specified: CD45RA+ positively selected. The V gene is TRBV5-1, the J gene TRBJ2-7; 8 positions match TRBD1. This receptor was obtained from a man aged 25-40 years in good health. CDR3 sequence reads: CASHGQGSSYEQYF. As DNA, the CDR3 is TGCGCCAGCCATGGACAGGGAAGCTCCTACGAGCAGTACTTC.